A single sample is the source of the 19 T cell receptor beta chains below, sequenced in a study of CD4 T cell repertoires in COVID-19. Sequencing used immunoSEQ multiplex PCR; TCRdb keeps in-frame clones, though not all of them. Among some 80,000 clones listed, about 80% were seen once. Here the sequenced sample was CD4+ T cells from peripheral blood, taken after recovery from COVID-19. Receptors originate from a human donor who had COVID-19.

The V call is TRBV27, the J call TRBJ2-4; D uncertain. The V end lost 4 bases, the J end lost 4 bases, and 2 bases lay between the germline ends. In germline, CDR1 is MNHEY, CDR2 SMNVEV (reference sequence). The CDR3 has 11 amino acids. CDR3 amino acids: CASSSKNIQYF. CDR3 DNA: TGTGCCAGCAGTTCAAAAAACATTCAGTACTTC.

The chain recombines TRBV7-8 with TRBJ1-1; tentatively, D is TRBD1 (6 bases). From germline, CDR1 is SGHVS and CDR2 FQNEAQ. Trimming removed 3 bases at V and 9 bases at J, with 17 bases between. CDR3 length: 14 residues. CDR3 protein: CASSFVSDRSQAFF. CDR3 in DNA: TGTGCCAGCAGCTTCGTTTCCGACAGGAGCCAAGCTTTCTTT.

The CDR3 bases are TGTGCCAGCAGCCCTAGGACAGGGGAGTCATTCTATGGCTACACCTTC. Encoded protein: CASSPRTGESFYGYTF. The chain recombines TRBV7-2 with TRBJ1-2, with 9 bases that match TRBD1. CDR3 length: 16 residues. Germline CDR1 and CDR2: SGHTA and FQGNSA. The V and J ends lost 5 bases and 4 bases, in that order; junction bases with no gene match: 11.

This clone was counted once. V usage is TRBV28 and J usage is TRBJ2-5; D possibly corresponds to TRBD2 (6 bases). The germline CDR1 and CDR2 sequences are MDHEN and SYDVKM. V was clipped by 4 bases and J by 5 bases, with 17 bases between them. This CDR3 contains 15 residues. CDR3 in DNA: TGTGCCAGCAGTTCGTGGGGCGGGACTTTGGAGACCCAGTACTTC. This sequence encodes CASSSWGGTLETQYF.

V gene TRBV10-1 combines with J gene TRBJ2-3; 9 bases are a match to TRBD1. Looked up from germline, CDR1 is WNHNN and CDR2 is SYGVQD (reference sequence). V trimming: 2 bases; J trimming: 3 bases; junction bases outside the gene matches: 6. CDR3 length: 16 amino acids. The CDR3 DNA sequence: TGCGCCAGCAGTGAGCCGAAGGACAGGGGAACAGATACGCAGTATTTT. Its translation is CASSEPKDRGTDTQYF.

This clone appeared a few times. This sequence joins TRBV28 and TRBJ2-5, with D perhaps TRBD2 (6 bases). Germline assignment: CDR1 MDHEN and CDR2 SYDVKM. The CDR3 is made up of 14 amino acids. Trimming stripped 10 bases from V and 2 bases from J, with 17 bases between. The DNA for the CDR3 is TGTGCCACCCGTGCCTATAGCGGACAAGAGACCCAGTACTTC. Residues: CATRAYSGQETQYF.

This clone was recorded a few times. The genes are TRBV7-8 and TRBJ2-5; TRBD2 aligns across 8 bases. Germline CDR1 reads SGHVS; CDR2 reads FQNEAQ. CDR3 length: 17 residues. Trimming cost V 5 bases and J 4 bases; bases outside gene matches: 15. The DNA of the CDR3 is TGTGCCAGCAGCCCCGCCCCAGCGGGGGCACATATAGAGACCCAGTACTTC. Amino acids: CASSPAPAGAHIETQYF.

CDR3 DNA: TGTGCCAGCAGCCCAGGTGGGACTAGCGGACCTAGCACAGATACGCAGTATTTT. Translated, it gives CASSPGGTSGPSTDTQYF. The V and J genes are TRBV5-4 and TRBJ2-3; the match to TRBD2 covers 11 bases. Germline assignment: CDR1 SGHNT and CDR2 YYREEE (reference sequence). The CDR3 loop spans 18 amino acids. V shed 4 bases, J shed 0 bases, and the junction held 10 bases outside the gene matches.

This sequence joins TRBV3-1 (or the pseudogene TRBV3-2) and TRBJ1-3; D not resolved. Germline CDR1 and CDR2: LGHDT and YNNKEL (reference sequence). The V gene lost 3 bases and the J gene lost 0 bases, with 3 bases spanning the gap. This CDR3 is 13 amino acids long. The CDR3 sequence is CASSQLSGNTIYF. For the CDR3, the DNA is TGTGCCAGCAGCCAGCTCTCTGGAAACACCATATATTTT.

The chain combines TRBV7-2 with TRBJ2-7; no clear D. Germline CDR1 is SGHTA and CDR2 is FQGNSA. Trimming took 1 base from V and 6 from J, leaving 7 bases between them. The CDR3 is made up of 12 amino acids. Here the CDR3 reads CASSLDKGEQYF. The DNA of the CDR3 is TGTGCCAGCAGCTTAGATAAGGGCGAGCAGTACTTC.

This sequence joins TRBV6-5 and TRBJ1-2; 9 bases map to TRBD1. Germline values: CDR1 MNHEY, CDR2 SVGAGI. The CDR3 is 14 residues long. Trimming at V came to 5 bases and at J to 7 bases, leaving 8 bases not matched to a gene. CDR3 sequence: CASSPDRGILGYTF. Written as DNA, the CDR3 is TGTGCCAGCAGTCCTGACAGGGGGATTCTTGGCTACACCTTC.

The rearrangement uses TRBV12-3 or TRBV12-4 and TRBJ1-5; D is ambiguous. CDR3 size: 12 residues. Trimming stripped 6 bases from V and 3 bases from J, with 6 bases between. CDR3 in amino acids: CASRLDNQPQHF. CDR3 DNA sequence: TGTGCCAGCAGACTGGACAATCAGCCCCAGCATTTT.

This clone was seen just once. This rearrangement joins TRBV19 to TRBJ2-5; D remains unclear. Germline CDR1 LNHDA, CDR2 SQIVND (reference sequence). The CDR3 consists of 14 residues. The V end was cut by 7 bases, the J end by 1 base, with 13 bases between. CDR3 nucleotides: TGTGCCAGTAAATCGTGGGGATTCCAAGAGACCCAGTACTTC. Amino acid sequence: CASKSWGFQETQYF. The whole variable domain, filled in from reference TRBV19 and TRBJ2-5, reads DGGITQSPKYLFRKEGQNVTLSCEQNLNHDAMYWYRQDPGQGLRLIYYSQIVNDFQKGDIAEGYSVSREKKESFPLTVTSAQKNPTAFYLCASKSWGFQETQYFGPGTRLLVL.

The chain uses TRBV30 and TRBJ2-5; TRBD1 is a possible D gene (5 bases). This CDR3 contains 12 residues. In germline, CDR1 is GTSNPN, CDR2 SVGIG (reference sequence). The V end was cut by 5 bases, the J end by 5 bases, with 12 bases between. The CDR3 protein is CAWDQGTETQYF. The CDR3 nucleotides are TGTGCCTGGGACCAGGGTACGGAGACCCAGTACTTC.

This chain connects TRBV5-6 to TRBJ1-5, with TRBD1 matching over 11 bases. The CDR3 spans 18 residues. V shed 2 bases and J 5 bases; nucleotides not matched to a gene: 12. CDR1 is SGHDT, CDR2 YYEEEE, per germline. The CDR3 DNA reads TGTGCCAGCAGCTTTGGTAGGACAGGGGGCGAACTCTATCAGCCCCAGCATTTT. Translating it yields CASSFGRTGGELYQPQHF.

This clone was found once. The chain couples TRBV11-2 to TRBJ2-5; no clear D. CDR1 is SGHAT and CDR2 is FQNNGV in the germline V gene. Trimming shortened V by 2 bases and J by 4 bases, and 14 bases separated the two germline ends. The CDR3 runs 15 residues. The CDR3 nucleotides are TGTGCCAGCAGCTTAAAATTCCAGCATGGAGAGACCCAGTACTTC. Translating gives CASSLKFQHGETQYF.

V and J are TRBV10-3 and TRBJ2-7, with D maybe TRBD1 (6 bases). Trimming took off 4 bases at V and 2 bases at J, with 9 bases between the two ends. The CDR3 sequence is 13 residues long. Germline CDR1 and CDR2: ENHRY and SYGVKD. CDR3: CAISGRGPYEQYF. Written as DNA, the CDR3 is TGTGCCATCAGTGGCAGGGGCCCCTACGAGCAGTACTTC.

The rearrangement joins TRBV7-9 to TRBJ1-3; D not resolved. With 3 bases removed from V and 1 base from J, the gap between germline ends came to 7 bases. The CDR3 extends over 14 amino acids. Germline CDR1 SEHNR, CDR2 FQNEAQ (reference sequence). The CDR3 spells CASSFAGSGNTIYF. CDR3 nucleotides: TGTGCCAGCAGCTTTGCAGGTTCTGGAAACACCATATATTTT.

The sample holds one count of this clone. The CDR3 DNA reads as TGTGCCAGCAGCTTAGCCTGGACAGGGGAAAGGCAGTATTTT. This gives the protein CASSLAWTGERQYF. V and J are TRBV7-2 and TRBJ2-3; TRBD1 aligns across 9 bases. With 0 bases clipped from V and 11 bases from J, the junction kept 6 bases outside the gene matches. This CDR3 spans 14 amino acids. Germline V gene data show CDR1 as SGHTA and CDR2 as FQGNSA.